This note documents a single T cell receptor (beta chain) sequence. The data derive from a study of blood T cell repertoires in COVID-19. For the study at large: Acute and convalescent COVID-19 samples came from the United States, Italy and Spain.

Methods used by the authors: Reference gene primers were amplified, and this amplification served to estimate nucleated cell counts. Here immunoSEQ multiplex PCR was the method, and the copy in TCRdb shows in-frame clones only, minus some. V and J calls and clone size are given by that table; D and trimming were obtained from the DNA. Altogether approximately 180,000 clones are present, about 84% being singletons, with the ten largest covering approximately 18%. V lost 4 bases to trimming and J lost 9 bases, with 13 bases between them. The CDR3 spans 14 residues. Germline V gives CDR1 LNHDA, CDR2 SQIVND (reference sequence).

V is TRBV19 and J is TRBJ1-6, with D tentatively TRBD1 (5 bases). The sequence was collected from a person aged 70 to 79 with COVID-19, enrolled during active disease. Material: peripheral blood. The CDR3 bases are TGTGCCAGTAGTACCACCAGGGTGAGTTCACCCCTCCACTTT. Protein: CASSTTRVSSPLHF.